What follows are 14 T cell receptor beta chains derived from one specimen sequenced in a study of T cells in Graves' hyperthyroidism and ophthalmopathy. RNA transcripts gave rise to amplified TCR beta CDR3 regions. HTBI primers were the set used in a first-round RT-PCR of the TCR CDR3. TCRdb re-derived calls from the multiplex PCR reads in MiXCR, one entry per CDR3 protein. The sample lists around 620,000 distinct CDR3 sequences; more than 45% were seen once. Material for sequencing was peripheral blood or thyroid tissue (not recorded which). Source of these receptors: an adult woman with Graves' disease, either hyperthyroidism or ophthalmopathy (not recorded which).

The V gene is TRBV5-1, the J gene TRBJ2-2; a weak D match, TRBD1 (5 bases). V shed 0 bases and J shed 4 bases, with 10 bases lying between them. Germline V gene lookup returns CDR1 SGHRS and CDR2 YFSETQ. The length of the CDR3 is 15 residues. The CDR3 bases are TGCGCCAGCAGCTTGGGGGGCAGGGTCACCGGGGAGCTGTTTTTT. This sequence encodes CASSLGGRVTGELFF.

The sample holds a few counts of this clonotype. The rearrangement joins TRBV29-1 to TRBJ1-2; D gene uncertain. The V end lost 4 bases, the J end lost 0 bases, and 6 bases lay between the germline ends. There are 12 residues in the CDR3. Germline CDR1 is SQVTM and CDR2 is ANQGSEA. The DNA of the CDR3 is TGCAGCGTTGGGTCAACTAACTATGGCTACACCTTC. This sequence encodes CSVGSTNYGYTF.

This clonotype was detected ten times or more. The chain employs TRBV9 and TRBJ2-7, with TRBD1 as a possible D gene (6 bases). Germline CDR1 SGDLS, CDR2 YYNGEE. V was trimmed by 2 bases and J by 0 bases, leaving 18 bases between them. The CDR3 sequence is 17 residues long. CDR3 nucleotide sequence: TGTGCCAGCAGCGTTGGGACATGGTTCTCAAGCTCCTACGAGCAGTACTTC. Protein: CASSVGTWFSSSYEQYF.

This clonotype was found many times. This rearrangement joins TRBV6-5 to TRBJ1-6, with TRBD1 identical over 9 bases. The CDR3 spans 15 residues. V was clipped by 0 bases and J by 9 bases; unmatched bases: 3. Germline assignment: CDR1 MNHEY and CDR2 SVGAGI. As DNA, the CDR3 is TGTGCCAGCAGTTACTCTGGGACAGGGACTTCACCCCTCCACTTT. Translated, it gives CASSYSGTGTSPLHF.

The chain has TRBV20-1 and TRBJ1-5; D not certain. The CDR3 is 14 residues long. CDR1 is DFQATT, CDR2 SNEGSKA, per germline (reference sequence). V dropped 6 bases and J dropped 1 base, with 13 bases sitting between them. CDR3 loop: CSASSADSNQPQHF. CDR3 coding DNA: TGCAGTGCCAGCTCAGCGGACAGCAATCAGCCCCAGCATTTT.

This clonotype occurred a few times. The chain has TRBV10-3 and TRBJ1-6, with D unclear. V was shortened by 10 bases and J by 8 bases, with 15 bases between the two germline ends. The germline gives CDR1 ENHRY, CDR2 SYGVKD. This CDR3 contains 13 residues. The CDR3 sequence is CATRRQIDSPLHF. DNA for the CDR3: TGTGCCACCCGAAGGCAGATAGATTCACCCCTCCACTTT.

This clonotype was found many times. The chain carries TRBV10-2 and TRBJ1-5, with no clear D. The CDR3 runs 14 residues. V lost 2 bases to trimming and J lost 1 base, with 6 bases between them. Germline V lookup: CDR1 WSHSY, CDR2 SAAADI. The CDR3 DNA sequence: TGCGCCAGCAGTGAGGTGGGGAGCAATCAGCCCCAGCATTTT. It encodes CASSEVGSNQPQHF.

This chain connects TRBV2 to TRBJ1-5; weak D call: TRBD1 (5 bases). The germline CDR1 and CDR2 sequences are SNHLY and FYNNEI. The V and J ends lost 1 base and 6 bases respectively, with 16 bases between them. The CDR3 covers 16 residues. CDR3 in amino acids: CASSEGGVSRGQPQHF. The CDR3 bases are TGTGCCAGCAGTGAAGGGGGGGTATCGAGGGGTCAGCCCCAGCATTTT.

Comment on this clonotype: This CDR3 is missing its conserved last phenylalanine or tryptophan, likely due to a read error. Because the CDR3's place on the DNA is in doubt, the DNA is left out and the CDR3 is given as listed by TCRdb. The V call is TRBV19, the J call TRBJ1-3. Germline lookup yields CDR1 LNHDA and CDR2 SQIVND (reference sequence). The CDR3 totals 9 residues, both ends included. The CDR3 is CASSFRGNT.

About this clonotype itself: A much larger clonotype is one base distant, so this may be a read error. This chain links TRBV9 with TRBJ2-2, with D perhaps assigned TRBD1 or TRBD2 (5 bases each). From germline, CDR1 is SGDLS and CDR2 YYNGEE. CDR3 size: 16 residues. V was clipped by 7 bases and J by 2 bases, with 18 bases between them. The CDR3 sequence: CASSVTGATNTGELFF. The CDR3 DNA sequence: TGTGCCAGCTCAGTCACCGGGGCAACAAACACCGGGGAGCTGTTTTTT. The whole variable domain, remainder taken from reference TRBV9 and TRBJ2-2, is DSGVTQTPKHLITATGQRVTLRCSPRSGDLSVYWYQQSLDQGLQFLIQYYNGEERAKGNILERFSAQQFPDLHSELNLSSLELGDSALYFCASSVTGATNTGELFFGEGSRLTVL.

This clonotype was counted at least ten times. V and J are TRBV7-9 and TRBJ2-2, with D perhaps matching TRBD1 or TRBD2 (5 bases each). V was trimmed by 5 bases and J by 0 bases, leaving 10 bases between them. The V gene's germline CDR1 is SEHNR and CDR2 FQNEAQ (reference sequence). The CDR3 contains 15 residues. The chain's CDR3 is CASSNRDANTGELFF. In DNA, the CDR3 is TGTGCCAGCAGCAACCGGGACGCGAACACCGGGGAGCTGTTTTTT.

This clonotype was found a few times. The chain links TRBV18 to TRBJ1-1; tentatively, D is TRBD1 (5 bases). Per the germline V gene, CDR1 is KGHSH and CDR2 is LQKENI. The CDR3 length is 13 residues. The V and J ends lost 1 base and 5 bases respectively, with 8 bases between them. CDR3 coding DNA: TGTGCCAGCTCACCACTGGGGCGAACTGAAGCTTTCTTT. Translated: CASSPLGRTEAFF.

This clonotype was recorded once. The CDR3 region is CASSVGHPNTEAFF. The CDR3 DNA reads as TGCGCCAGCAGCGTAGGACACCCGAACACTGAAGCTTTCTTT. V is TRBV5-1 and J is TRBJ1-1, with D tentatively TRBD1 (5 bases). Germline V gene sequence: CDR1 SGHRS, CDR2 YFSETQ. The CDR3 loop spans 14 amino acids. V shed 4 bases and J shed 1 base, with 11 bases lying between them.

The chain recombines TRBV29-1 with TRBJ1-3; D perhaps matches TRBD1 (5 bases). From germline, CDR1 is SQVTM and CDR2 ANQGSEA. CDR3 length: 11 residues. V was pared by 4 bases and J by 9 bases, with 10 bases between. The CDR3 coding sequence is TGCAGCGTTGTTCAGGGAGGCACCATATATTTT. It yields the protein CSVVQGGTIYF.